This T cell receptor beta chain was recorded in a study of PD-1 and CTLA-4 blockade in melanoma. The protocol was immunoSEQ multiplex PCR, while the TCRdb copy is restricted to in-frame clones and leaves out a portion. The repertoire holds roughly 30,000 clones, with approximately 89% as singletons. Germline values: CDR1 KGHSH, CDR2 LQKENI. This CDR3 comprises 14 residues. V lost 0 bases and J 4 bases, leaving 9 bases between the germline ends. The material sequenced was CD8+ T cells from peripheral blood, taken from a patient given anti-PD-1 treatment. The clonotype comes from a human donor with melanoma. The rearrangement joins TRBV18 to TRBJ2-5; D possibly matches TRBD1 or TRBD2 (5 bases each). This chain's CDR3 is CASSPPGPGETQYF. CDR3 in DNA: TGTGCCAGCTCACCACCGGGACCGGGAGAGACCCAGTACTTC.